Below are 23 T cell receptor beta chains sequenced from a single sample in a study of cytomegalovirus exposure and HLA in healthy donors (dated by TCRdb to the late 2010s). Library construction relied on the immunoSEQ multiplex PCR assay. For the multiplex PCR, a mixture combining 60 forward primers for TCR Vbeta segments and 13 reverse primers for TCR Jbeta segments was used. TCRdb retrieved this table from immuneACCESS and kept in-frame rearrangements only. Not all clones are present; in checked studies, unresolved V genes account for under half, and no reason is known for the remainder. Present in this sample are under 200,000 clones, more than 65% of which were seen just once. The ten largest clonotypes hold around 1.3% of the sample. Material for sequencing was PBMCs. These receptors all come from a man aged 50-60 years in good health and CMV-seropositive.

CDR3: CASRGRASGKYNGELFF. The DNA of the CDR3 is TGTGCCAGCAGGGGAAGGGCTAGCGGGAAGTATAACGGGGAGCTGTTTTTT. J is TRBJ2-2 and V is TRBV28; 9 nucleotides line up with TRBD2. Germline CDR1 and CDR2: MDHEN and SYDVKM. The CDR3 is 17 amino acids. V lost 6 bases, J lost 7 bases, and 15 bases stayed unmatched.

This clone was seen only a few times. This chain links TRBV6-5 with TRBJ2-7, with 11 bases lining up with TRBD1. The CDR3 extends over 15 amino acids. J lost 3 bases, V lost 4 bases, and 5 bases had no gene match. CDR1 and CDR2 (germline): MNHEY, SVGAGI. The CDR3 region is CASSFRGQGGYEQYF. The CDR3 coding sequence is TGTGCCAGCAGTTTCCGGGGACAGGGGGGCTACGAGCAGTACTTC.

CDR3 sequence reads: CASSKRASGGGWYF. The CDR3 DNA is TGTGCCAGCAGCAAAAGGGCCTCCGGGGGAGGGTGGTATTTT. The rearrangement joins TRBV21-1 to TRBJ2-3; the listed D gene, TRBD2, was not tested against the DNA. TRBV21-1 is flagged as a pseudogene. The CDR3 is 14 residues long.

V is TRBV4-3 and J is TRBJ1-1; D gene ambiguous. Trimming removed 7 bases at V and 0 bases at J, with 21 bases between. Germline CDR1 reads LGHNA; CDR2 reads YSLEER. The CDR3 has 17 amino acids. CDR3 DNA sequence: TGCGCCAGCACACCAGCCCACCTCGGAGTTATGAACACTGAAGCTTTCTTT. This gives the protein CASTPAHLGVMNTEAFF.

V is TRBV12-5 and J is TRBJ2-3, with TRBD1 matching over 11 bases. The CDR3 runs to 16 residues. CDR1 and CDR2 (germline): LGHNT, FRNRAP. V was clipped by 3 bases and J by 1 base; unmatched bases: 3. CDR3 sequence (DNA): TGTGCTAGTGGTTTAGGGACAGGGGGACGCACAGATACGCAGTATTTT. This encodes CASGLGTGGRTDTQYF.

The CDR3 nucleotides read TGTGCCTCCCGCAGGGGGCCGGCCGCTGAAGCTTTCTTT. Residues: CASRRGPAAEAFF. The chain links TRBV6-5 to TRBJ1-1; 8 positions agree with TRBD1. V trimming: 11 bases; J trimming: 6 bases; junction bases outside the gene matches: 11. The CDR3 loop spans 13 amino acids. The V gene's germline CDR1 is MNHEY and CDR2 SVGAGI.

The chain links TRBV5-1 to TRBJ1-4; D not certain. The CDR3 runs to 14 residues. Trimming cost V 2 bases and J 8 bases, with 13 bases left between them. The germline V gene encodes CDR1 SGHRS and CDR2 YFSETQ. Here the CDR3 reads CASSFGDPQEKLFF. The CDR3 DNA reads as TGCGCCAGCAGCTTCGGAGACCCTCAGGAAAAACTGTTTTTT.

The V gene is TRBV6-6, the J gene TRBJ1-1; TRBD1 matches 8 bases. Trimming at V came to 4 bases and at J to 5 bases, leaving 6 bases not matched to a gene. The V gene's germline CDR1 is MNHNY and CDR2 SVGAGI (reference sequence). CDR3 length: 14 amino acids. CDR3 nucleotides: TGTGCCAGCAGTTCAGGGGGCGCAAGGACTGAAGCTTTCTTT. Protein sequence: CASSSGGARTEAFF.

This chain uses TRBV5-1 with TRBJ2-5; tentative D call: TRBD2 (5 bases). The CDR3 is 16 residues long. Trimming removed 4 bases from V and 4 bases from J, with 20 bases in between. The germline V gene encodes CDR1 SGHRS and CDR2 YFSETQ. CDR3 sequence (DNA): TGCGCCAGCAGCCCGGGGATATCTTACAACCGAGAGACCCAGTACTTC. Translated: CASSPGISYNRETQYF.

The chain employs TRBV28 and TRBJ2-7; 7 bases align to TRBD1. V gave up 5 bases and J gave up 1 base; unmatched junction bases: 2. CDR3 size: 13 residues. Germline V gene sequence: CDR1 MDHEN, CDR2 SYDVKM. The CDR3 sequence is CASSRQGSYEQYF. Written as DNA, the CDR3 is TGTGCCAGCAGTAGACAGGGATCCTACGAGCAGTACTTC.

The chain joins TRBV14 to TRBJ2-7; perhaps TRBD2 as D (5 bases). The CDR3 covers 15 residues. CDR1 and CDR2 (germline): SGHDN, FVKESK. Trimming pared 3 bases from V and 2 bases from J, leaving 14 bases between. The CDR3, as DNA: TGTGCCAGCAGCCATCGGCTAGCCCCTACCTACGAGCAGTACTTC. It codes for CASSHRLAPTYEQYF.

The rearrangement links TRBV6-4 to TRBJ1-6; no clear D gene. The CDR3 is made up of 14 amino acids. The ends were cut back, 2 bases at V and 10 bases at J, with 12 bases in the middle. Germline-derived CDR1 and CDR2 are MRHNA and SNTAGT. The CDR3 bases are TGTGCCAGCAGTGACCTTATTTTTGTCTCACCCCTCCACTTT. Its protein is CASSDLIFVSPLHF.

This chain joins TRBV11-2 and TRBJ2-3, with a tentative D call TRBD2 (5 bases). The CDR3 is 16 residues long. The V and J ends lost 5 bases and 1 base respectively, with 16 bases between them. The V gene's germline CDR1 is SGHAT and CDR2 FQNNGV. The CDR3 reads CASSPWGASRTDTQYF. CDR3 coding DNA: TGTGCCAGCAGCCCCTGGGGAGCCTCTCGCACAGATACGCAGTATTTT.

V usage is TRBV18 and J usage is TRBJ2-5, with D perhaps matching TRBD1 (6 bases). This CDR3 contains 19 residues. The V and J ends lost 3 bases and 2 bases respectively, with 25 bases between them. CDR1 KGHSH and CDR2 LQKENI come from the germline V gene. The CDR3 region is CASSPGSSFRGTSQETQYF. The CDR3 DNA reads TGTGCCAGCTCACCCGGGTCGAGTTTTAGGGGGACCTCTCAAGAGACCCAGTACTTC.

The sample holds one count of this clone. The rearrangement uses TRBV5-6 and TRBJ2-7; D may be TRBD1 (7 bases). The CDR3 covers 16 residues. Trimming cost V 4 bases and J 0 bases, with 17 bases left between them. Germline V gene data show CDR1 as SGHDT and CDR2 as YYEEEE. CDR3 nucleotides: TGTGCCAGCAGCCCGCGGGGCAGGGGGAGCTCCTACGAGCAGTACTTC. Amino acid sequence: CASSPRGRGSSYEQYF. Using reference TRBV5-6 and TRBJ2-7 for the parts outside the CDR3, the full variable domain is DAGVTQSPTHLIKTRGQQVTLRCSPKSGHDTVSWYQQALGQGPQFIFQYYEEEERQRGNFPDRFSGHQFPNYSSELNVNALLLGDSALYLCASSPRGRGSSYEQYFGPGTRLTVT.

The chain combines TRBV28 with TRBJ1-5, with a tentative D call TRBD1 (5 bases). CDR3 size: 15 residues. Looked up from germline, CDR1 is MDHEN and CDR2 is SYDVKM. Trimming cost V 6 bases and J 4 bases, with 16 bases left between them. CDR3 amino acids: CASREPGLRNQPQHF. In nucleotides, the CDR3 is TGTGCCAGCAGAGAACCAGGGTTAAGGAATCAGCCCCAGCATTTT.

The V call is TRBV11-2, the J call TRBJ2-6; 7 bases fit TRBD1. Per germline, CDR1 SGHAT and CDR2 FQNNGV. This CDR3 contains 19 residues. Trimming cost V 0 bases and J 0 bases; bases outside gene matches: 8. CDR3 bases: TGTGCCAGCAGCTTAGAACCGACAGGGAAGAGCTCTGGGGCCAACGTCCTGACTTTC. Its translation is CASSLEPTGKSSGANVLTF.

The V call is TRBV5-1, the J call TRBJ1-5, with 9 bases that match TRBD1. After removal of 0 bases from V and 4 bases from J, the junction contained 5 bases not matched to a gene. CDR1 and CDR2 (germline): SGHRS, YFSETQ. This CDR3 is 16 amino acids long. DNA for the CDR3: TGCGCCAGCAGCTTGGGGACAGGGGCTCAAAATCAGCCCCAGCATTTT. This gives the protein CASSLGTGAQNQPQHF.

V is TRBV19 and J is TRBJ1-4; D might be TRBD1 (6 bases). Trimming removed 5 bases at V and 2 bases at J, with 15 bases between. This CDR3 has 16 amino acids. Germline lookup yields CDR1 LNHDA and CDR2 SQIVND (reference sequence). CDR3 region: CASSGGQGTTNEKLFF. The CDR3 bases are TGTGCCAGTAGTGGGGGCCAGGGGACGACTAATGAAAAACTGTTTTTT.

The chain is built from TRBV27 and TRBJ2-2; 11 bases agree with TRBD1. The CDR3 is made up of 17 amino acids. V lost 3 bases to trimming and J lost 1 base; unmatched junction nucleotides: 4. Germline V gives CDR1 MNHEY, CDR2 SMNVEV (reference sequence). The chain's CDR3 is CASSFWTGGLNTGELFF. The CDR3 nucleotides read TGTGCCAGCAGTTTCTGGACAGGGGGCCTGAACACCGGGGAGCTGTTTTTT.

V usage is TRBV4-3 and J usage is TRBJ2-7; the match to TRBD1 covers 9 bases. The CDR3 totals 15 residues. The germline V gene encodes CDR1 LGHNA and CDR2 YSLEER. The ends lost 8 bases at V and 2 bases at J; junction bases unmatched: 10. The CDR3 bases are TGCGCCAGCCGTTGGACTGGACAGGGGCCCTACGAGCAGTACTTC. Translation gives CASRWTGQGPYEQYF.

The chain joins TRBV28 to TRBJ2-1; 13 bases map to TRBD2. V shed 6 bases, J shed 4 bases, and the junction held 6 bases outside the gene matches. CDR3 size: 16 residues. Looked up from germline, CDR1 is MDHEN and CDR2 is SYDVKM. CDR3 coding DNA: TGTGCCAGCAGCTCGAGGACTAGCGGGGGTTACAATGAGCAGTTCTTC. It translates to CASSSRTSGGYNEQFF. The full variable domain, completed using reference TRBV28 and TRBJ2-1, is DVKVTQSSRYLVKRTGEKVFLECVQDMDHENMFWYRQDPGLGLRLIYFSYDVKMKEKGDIPEGYSVSREKKERFSLILESASTNQTSMYLCASSSRTSGGYNEQFFGPGTRLTVL.

The V gene is TRBV4-2, the J gene TRBJ2-3; 10 bases map to TRBD2. CDR3 length equals 16 residues. Unmatched junction bases numbered 7, after V lost 0 bases and J lost 7 bases. Germline values: CDR1 LGHNA, CDR2 YNFKEQ. In nucleotides, the CDR3 is TGTGCCAGCAGCCAAGATAAGAGCGGGGGGGTGTATACGCAGTATTTT. Encoded protein: CASSQDKSGGVYTQYF.